This passage covers 30 T cell receptor beta chains from one sample sequenced in a study of graft-versus-host responses after intestinal transplantation. Sequencing was performed with immunoSEQ multiplex PCR; in TCRdb, only in-frame clones are kept and a portion is missing. The sample gives approximately 74,000 clones, approximately 92% of which show up once; roughly 0.64% is in the top ten. The material sequenced was PBMCs, taken 98 days after intestinal transplantation. The origin of the receptors is a human patient who received an intestinal transplant, so some T cells may come from the graft donor.

V usage is TRBV29-1 and J usage is TRBJ2-3; no clear D gene. Trimming removed 4 bases from V and 2 bases from J, with 13 bases in between. In germline, CDR1 is SQVTM, CDR2 ANQGSEA. The CDR3 loop spans 14 amino acids. CDR3 sequence: CSVGGLAHTDTQYF. In DNA form, the CDR3 reads TGCAGCGTTGGAGGTTTGGCTCACACAGATACGCAGTATTTT.

The chain recombines TRBV6-1 with TRBJ2-7; the D is unclear. CDR1 is MNHNS, CDR2 SASEGT, per germline. The length of the CDR3 is 14 residues. Trimming took off 3 bases at V and 1 base at J, with 10 bases between the two ends. CDR3 bases: TGTGCCAGCAGTGATGTGTGGGTTTCCTACGAGCAGTACTTC. Protein sequence: CASSDVWVSYEQYF.

The chain uses TRBV9 and TRBJ2-3; no definite D call. The CDR3 is made up of 13 amino acids. Per germline, CDR1 SGDLS and CDR2 YYNGEE. Trimming shortened V by 7 bases and J by 5 bases, and 14 bases separated the two germline ends. The CDR3 here is CASGQNIGDTQYF. Written as DNA, the CDR3 is TGTGCCAGCGGGCAGAACATTGGAGATACGCAGTATTTT.

Here the CDR3 DNA reads TGTGCCAGCAGCTTTGGTGCCTCTACCTACGAGCAGTACTTC. Protein: CASSFGASTYEQYF. The chain joins TRBV7-8 to TRBJ2-7; D call uncertain. The germline V gene has CDR1 SGHVS and CDR2 FQNEAQ. This CDR3 is built from 14 residues. Trimming pared 3 bases from V and 2 bases from J, leaving 11 bases between.

This clone was found once. This chain links TRBV9 with TRBJ2-3, with TRBD2 matching 7 bases. This CDR3 has 15 residues. CDR1 is SGDLS and CDR2 is YYNGEE in the germline V gene. Losses at the gene ends were 1 base for V and 6 bases for J; bases not matched to a gene: 8. The CDR3 bases are TGTGCCAGCAGCGTATCAAGCGGGGTCCTTGATACGCAGTATTTT. Amino acid sequence: CASSVSSGVLDTQYF.

This chain joins TRBV7-9 and TRBJ1-1, with a weak D call TRBD1 (5 bases). The length of the CDR3 is 15 residues. Germline V CDR1 and CDR2: SEHNR, FQNEAQ (reference sequence). Trimming removed 1 base from V and 7 bases from J, with 16 bases in between. The CDR3, as DNA: TGTGCCAGCAGCTTAGGGGTAGGGGTCAACGGTGAAGCTTTCTTT. It translates to CASSLGVGVNGEAFF.

This clone was seen just once. This chain uses TRBV10-3 with TRBJ2-4; D is possibly TRBD1 (6 bases). This CDR3 has 17 residues. V lost 0 bases and J lost 3, with 15 bases in between. In germline, CDR1 is ENHRY, CDR2 SYGVKD. The CDR3 DNA reads TGTGCCATCAGTGAGTCGGAAGGGGGATGGGACAAAAACATTCAGTACTTC. It codes for CAISESEGGWDKNIQYF.

The rearrangement links TRBV11-2 to TRBJ2-1; 9 bases are shared with TRBD1. The junction had 11 bases not matched to a gene; V was cut back by 5 bases and J by 12 bases. This CDR3 has 14 residues. Germline CDR1 SGHAT, CDR2 FQNNGV. CDR3 nucleotides: TGTGCCAGCAGCCGGACAGGGGATTCTGGTAGGCAGTTCTTC. Amino acids: CASSRTGDSGRQFF.

About this clone itself: The sample holds other DNA sequences that translate to the same CDR3. V and J are TRBV6-5 and TRBJ2-7; D is unclear. With 5 bases removed from V and 4 bases from J, the gap between germline ends came to 9 bases. The CDR3 is made up of 12 amino acids. Germline values: CDR1 MNHEY, CDR2 SVGAGI. CDR3 nucleotide sequence: TGTGCCAGCAGTCCCTCCTCTTACGAGCAGTACTTC. It codes for CASSPSSYEQYF.

V gene TRBV5-1 combines with J gene TRBJ2-7; 11 nucleotides agree with TRBD2. This CDR3 spans 16 amino acids. Germline V lookup: CDR1 SGHRS, CDR2 YFSETQ. V shed 0 bases, J shed 1 base, and the junction held 3 bases outside the gene matches. As DNA, the CDR3 is TGCGCCAGCAGCTTGGGACTAGCGGGGTTTTCCTACGAGCAGTACTTC. Protein sequence: CASSLGLAGFSYEQYF.

The rearrangement links TRBV18 to TRBJ2-1; D not certain. The V and J ends lost 3 bases and 4 bases respectively, with 10 bases between them. The germline V gene has CDR1 KGHSH and CDR2 LQKENI. There are 14 residues in the CDR3. CDR3: CASSPTSAYNEQFF. The DNA for the CDR3 is TGTGCCAGCTCACCTACGTCAGCGTACAATGAGCAGTTCTTC.

The rearrangement uses TRBV9 and TRBJ1-2; D might be TRBD1 (5 bases). V lost 3 bases and J 6 bases, leaving 12 bases between the germline ends. Germline values: CDR1 SGDLS, CDR2 YYNGEE. The CDR3 length is 13 residues. The CDR3 is CASSGGVVHGYTF. In nucleotides, the CDR3 is TGTGCCAGCAGCGGAGGGGTTGTGCATGGCTACACCTTC.

The DNA of the CDR3 is TGTGCCAGCAGTCAGACAGGGGGCGACGAGCAGTACTTC. Its protein is CASSQTGGDEQYF. The chain has TRBV6-5 and TRBJ2-7, with 10 positions matching TRBD1. The germline V gene has CDR1 MNHEY and CDR2 SVGAGI. This CDR3 has 13 amino acids. V lost 5 bases, J lost 5 bases, and 3 bases stayed unmatched.

The chain uses TRBV9 and TRBJ2-1; no clear D gene. Looked up from germline, CDR1 is SGDLS and CDR2 is YYNGEE. There are 15 residues in the CDR3. Trimming took 9 bases from V and 4 from J, leaving 20 bases between them. The CDR3 nucleotides are TGTGCCACCGCAAAAGGAATCGGGCAATACAATGAGCAGTTCTTC. It specifies CATAKGIGQYNEQFF.

The chain uses TRBV5-4 and TRBJ2-5; D is perhaps TRBD2 (6 bases). The V and J ends lost 5 bases and 5 bases respectively, with 19 bases between them. Germline CDR1 and CDR2: SGHNT and YYREEE (reference sequence). This CDR3 has 15 residues. CDR3 nucleotide sequence: TGTGCCAGCAGTTTGAGGAGGGGCGGCGGGGAGACCCAGTACTTC. Protein: CASSLRRGGGETQYF.

This clone was found once. J is TRBJ2-1 and V is TRBV15; D gene unclear. Trimming removed 0 bases from V and 7 bases from J, with 10 bases in between. There are 14 residues in the CDR3. Germline CDR1 and CDR2: LNHNV and YYDKDF (reference sequence). The CDR3 here is CATSREVSLNEQFF. CDR3 bases: TGTGCCACCAGCAGAGAGGTTAGTTTGAATGAGCAGTTCTTC.

The chain recombines TRBV6-5 with TRBJ2-2; D is ambiguous. Per germline, CDR1 MNHEY and CDR2 SVGAGI. V dropped 6 bases and J dropped 2 bases, with 10 bases sitting between them. The CDR3 is 14 amino acids. The CDR3 DNA sequence: TGTGCCAGCAGACTTCCCCCAAACACCGGGGAGCTGTTTTTT. The encoded protein is CASRLPPNTGELFF.

This clone has a handful of counts. This chain links TRBV7-3 with TRBJ2-5; 7 nucleotides match TRBD2. This CDR3 spans 15 amino acids. With V trimmed by 5 bases and J by 1 base, 7 bases remained unmatched. CDR1 is SGHTA, CDR2 FQGTGA, per germline. DNA for the CDR3: TGTGCCAGCAGCCCACATGGCGGGGGCCAAGAGACCCAGTACTTC. Amino acid sequence: CASSPHGGGQETQYF. Based on the CDR3 plus reference TRBV7-3 and TRBJ2-5, the full variable domain is GAGVSQTPSNKVTEKGKYVELRCDPISGHTALYWYRQSLGQGPEFLIYFQGTGAADDSGLPNDRFFAVRPEGSVSTLKIQRTERGDSAVYLCASSPHGGGQETQYFGPGTRLLVL.

Only a few counts were recorded for this clone. The chain employs TRBV7-9 and TRBJ2-5; no definite D call. The V gene lost 1 base and the J gene lost 2 bases, with 17 bases spanning the gap. CDR3 size: 17 residues. Germline V gene data show CDR1 as SEHNR and CDR2 as FQNEAQ (reference sequence). The CDR3 reads CASSLVLGRLDQETQYF. For the CDR3, the DNA is TGTGCCAGCAGCTTAGTATTAGGGCGCTTGGATCAAGAGACCCAGTACTTC.

The J gene is TRBJ2-2, the V gene TRBV27; D unclear. The CDR3 loop spans 13 amino acids. Germline assignment: CDR1 MNHEY and CDR2 SMNVEV (reference sequence). V lost 3 bases and J 4 bases, leaving 6 bases between the germline ends. DNA for the CDR3: TGTGCCAGCAGTTTCGCCACCACCGGGGAGCTGTTTTTT. Its translation: CASSFATTGELFF.

The chain links TRBV27 to TRBJ2-2; D is uncertain. V was shortened by 3 bases and J by 0 bases, with 8 bases between the two germline ends. The CDR3 is 15 residues long. CDR1 and CDR2 (germline): MNHEY, SMNVEV (reference sequence). The CDR3 loop reads CASSFGLANTGELFF. CDR3 nucleotides: TGTGCCAGCAGTTTCGGGCTAGCGAACACCGGGGAGCTGTTTTTT.

A single count supports this clone. The genes are TRBV11-2 and TRBJ2-5; D not resolved. V was cut by 2 bases and J by 3 bases, with 1 base left in between. The CDR3 spans 11 residues. Germline-derived CDR1 and CDR2 are SGHAT and FQNNGV. CDR3 DNA: TGTGCCAGCAGCTTAAAAGAGACCCAGTACTTC. Its protein is CASSLKETQYF. Based on the CDR3 plus reference TRBV11-2 and TRBJ2-5, the full variable domain is EAGVAQSPRYKIIEKRQSVAFWCNPISGHATLYWYQQILGQGPKLLIQFQNNGVVDDSQLPKDRFSAERLKGVDSTLKIQPAKLEDSAVYLCASSLKETQYFGPGTRLLVL.

This chain joins TRBV2 and TRBJ2-3, with D hard to call. CDR3 length: 15 amino acids. CDR1 SNHLY and CDR2 FYNNEI come from the germline V gene. Trimming left V 2 bases short and J 0 bases short, with 9 bases between. This CDR3 reads CASSETLVSTDTQYF. The DNA for the CDR3 is TGTGCCAGCAGTGAAACTCTAGTCAGCACAGATACGCAGTATTTT.

CDR3 DNA sequence: TGCGCCAGCAGCTCCGGACCGACTGGGATCGACTCCTACGAGCAGTACTTC. It translates to CASSSGPTGIDSYEQYF. V gene TRBV5-1 combines with J gene TRBJ2-7, with D unclear. Germline CDR1 is SGHRS and CDR2 is YFSETQ. The CDR3 contains 17 residues. V shed 3 bases and J shed 0 bases, with 19 bases lying between them.

The chain has TRBV4-1 and TRBJ2-7, with no clear D. V lost 2 bases, J lost 4 bases, and 9 bases lay in between. The CDR3 spans 13 residues. Germline lookup yields CDR1 MGHRA and CDR2 YSYEKL. CDR3 sequence (DNA): TGCGCCAGCAGCCAAAGTAGTGGGTACGAGCAGTACTTC. This sequence encodes CASSQSSGYEQYF.

The V gene is TRBV13, the J gene TRBJ1-6; a weak D match, TRBD1 (5 bases). The CDR3 has 13 amino acids. The germline V and J ends were trimmed by 2 bases and 7 bases, with 6 bases remaining between them. Germline lookup yields CDR1 PRHDT and CDR2 FYEKMQ (reference sequence). Written as DNA, the CDR3 is TGTGCCAGCAGCTTACGGGGGAATTCACCCCTCCACTTT. Encoded protein: CASSLRGNSPLHF.

The chain couples TRBV19 to TRBJ2-5; 7 nucleotides agree with TRBD2. From germline, CDR1 is LNHDA and CDR2 SQIVND (reference sequence). The CDR3 spans 17 residues. Germline trimming cut 1 base from V and 2 bases from J; bases unmatched to any gene: 10. CDR3 coding DNA: TGTGCCAGTAGTATAGCGGGGGGACTGCTTCCTCAAGAGACCCAGTACTTC. Translating gives CASSIAGGLLPQETQYF.

This sequence joins TRBV5-1 and TRBJ2-5; tentative D call: TRBD2 (6 bases). The end of the DNA is better explained by TRBJ2-7, so the J call may be wrong. The CDR3 spans 12 residues. Germline V gives CDR1 SGHRS, CDR2 YFSETQ. CDR3: CASSLDGSEQYF. For the CDR3, the DNA is TGCGCCAGCAGCTTAGACGGGAGCGAGCAGTACTTC.

This clone was seen once. The chain joins TRBV5-4 to TRBJ2-5; D is unclear. Between the trimmed V and J ends, which lost 1 base and 1 base, there was a span of 8 bases. In germline, CDR1 is SGHNT, CDR2 YYREEE (reference sequence). The CDR3 is 14 amino acids. CDR3 in DNA: TGTGCCAGCAGCTTGCGCCAGCCCCAAGAGACCCAGTACTTC. Translating gives CASSLRQPQETQYF.

The chain recombines TRBV18 with TRBJ2-2, with D unresolved. The V gene's germline CDR1 is KGHSH and CDR2 LQKENI. The CDR3 loop spans 13 amino acids. Trimming cost V 8 bases and J 1 base, with 8 bases left between them. Written as DNA, the CDR3 is TGTGCCAGCCAGACCTTGAACACCGGGGAGCTGTTTTTT. Translation gives CASQTLNTGELFF.